At least ten counts were recorded for the clone carrying this TCR beta chain. The antigen is not known. The sample comes from a study of spatial heterogeneity in lung cancer. About the research overall: Sequence detection consistently recorded a greater number of beta-chain than alpha-chain sequences. Raw reads showed each unique TCR and UMI combination turning up more than ten times on average.

Findings and limits, study-wide: In blood, ubiquitous expanded tumor TCRs appeared more at resection than follow-up.

Time point given: blood at routine non-recurrence follow-up after resection. Frozen PBMC, nontumor lung or tumor provided whole RNA, which was sequenced unsorted. The CDR3 has 14 residues. Per the germline V gene, CDR1 is SGDLS and CDR2 is YYNGEE. V lost 3 bases to trimming and J lost 5 bases, with 11 bases between them. Via MiXCR, TCRdb re-called the 5' RACE reads, giving one row per CDR3 protein. This table holds approximately 110,000 distinct CDR3 sequences, 9.5% to 14% found once. Sequencing used PBMCs, obtained at follow-up. The chain links TRBV9 to TRBJ2-2; tentatively, D is TRBD1 (5 bases). The source of this sequence is a female donor with early-stage non-small cell lung cancer. Here the CDR3 DNA reads TGTGCCAGCAGCGCAGAAACAGGAACCGGGGAGCTGTTTTTT. Translating it yields CASSAETGTGELFF.